This TCR beta chain was obtained from a study of technical replicates of blood from several donors (dated by TCRdb to 2016 to 2017). The library was obtained by the immunoSEQ multiplex PCR assay. TCRdb carries this immuneACCESS record with in-frame sequences only. Its versions omit some clonotypes, under half of them owing to an unresolved V gene in the studies checked, with the rest unexplained. The sample yields 84,000 or so clones; roughly 94% were counted once. The ten largest clones add up to around 0.25% of the sample. A remark on this clone: The antigen it binds to is not known. Per-nucleotide qualities are absent, and no much larger clonotype sits a single base away.

From the cysteine through the phenylalanine, the CDR3 covers 17 amino acids. The entry retains the CDR3 DNA only, 51 bases that are in frame from base 1. Unmatched junction bases come to 15, with V trimmed by 6 bases and J by 4 bases. CDR1 and CDR2, looked up from the germline V gene, are MDHEN and SYDVKM. This receptor was obtained from a human donor in good health. The chain uses TRBV28 and TRBJ2-4, with 7 central nucleotides matching TRBD1. The sequencing sample was made of T cells isolated from PBMCs. CDR3 sequence: CASSTRLDRALKNIQYF. The nucleotides read TGTGCCAGCAGCACACGCCTCGACAGGGCACTAAAAAACATTCAGTACTTC.